These T cell receptor beta chains were read from a single sample in a study of blood T cell repertoires in COVID-19. Generated by immunoSEQ multiplex PCR, the TCRdb table keeps only in-frame clones and is missing some. The sample includes some 530,000 clones, approximately 85% of them seen just once. The sample consisted of peripheral blood. The receptors here all came from a human donor in a cohort sampled during active COVID-19. CDR3s include the opening cysteine and the closing phenylalanine or tryptophan. The D gene is left open where the match is weak. Not all rows give a size; the values are once, few, many and, for expanded clones, a class.

>TRBD2|-|TRBV18|TRBJ2-1
TGTGCCAGCTCACCACAAGCGCTAGCGGGAGCCAATGAGCAGTTCTTC
CASSPQALAGANEQFF
>TRBD2|-|TRBV5-6|TRBJ2-2
TGTGCCAGCAGGCGAGGACTAGCGGGAACCGGGGAGCTGTTTTTT
CASRRGLAGTGELFF
>-|once|TRBV9|TRBJ1-2
TGTGCCAGCAGCGTACGAGGTAACGGCTACACCTTC
CASSVRGNGYTF
>TRBD2|-|TRBV10-3|TRBJ2-7
TGTGCCATCAGTGAGTCTCCTAGCGGGTCCTACGAGCAGTACTTC
CAISESPSGSYEQYF
>-|-|TRBV24-1|TRBJ2-1
TGTGCCACCAGTGACTTGCAGCAGGGCACCTACAATGAGCAGTTCTTC
CATSDLQQGTYNEQFF
>-|-|TRBV12-3/TRBV12-4|TRBJ2-7
TGTGCCAGCAGTTTAGCCGAGATCGAGCAGTACTTC
CASSLAEIEQYF
>TRBD2|-|TRBV11-3|TRBJ2-1
TGTGCCAGCAGCTTATCGGGACTAGCGCTAAACGAGCAGTTCTTC
CASSLSGLALNEQFF
>-|-|TRBV19|TRBJ2-7
TGTGCCAGTAGTACCACGGGAAGAGGTGGCTACGAGCAGTACTTC
CASSTTGRGGYEQYF
>TRBD1|-|TRBV27|TRBJ2-7
TGTGCCAGCAGCCTAACGGGACAGGGTCGATCCTACGAGCAGTACTTC
CASSLTGQGRSYEQYF
>-|-|TRBV30|TRBJ2-2
TGTGCCTGGAGTGTAGGGGCTACCGGGGAGCTGTTTTTT
CAWSVGATGELFF
>TRBD1|-|TRBV2|TRBJ2-7
TGTGCCAGCAGTCCTGACAGGGTAGGTTCCTACGAGCAGTACTTC
CASSPDRVGSYEQYF
>-|few|TRBV29-1|TRBJ2-2
TGCAGCGTTGGGGTAGGGGGGAACACCGGGGAGCTGTTTTTT
CSVGVGGNTGELFF